This paragraph reports one T cell receptor (beta chain). The assay was immunoSEQ multiplex PCR, and TCRdb's table has in-frame clones only and misses some. The sample records around 73,000 clones, approximately 80% being singletons. Germline V gives CDR1 SEHNR, CDR2 FQNEAQ (reference sequence). V was shortened by 10 bases and J by 4 bases, with 16 bases between the two germline ends. The CDR3 sequence is 14 residues long. This sample stems from a study of glioma-infiltrating T cells after dendritic cell vaccination. Selection required adequate fresh-frozen tumor tissue plus more than two years' survival data.

The input for sequencing was blood, taken before dendritic cell vaccination. J is TRBJ2-2 and V is TRBV7-9; possible D gene TRBD1, 6 bases. The origin of this receptor is a human donor with glioblastoma. CDR3 coding DNA: TGTGCCATCTCGGACAGAGTAAGCACCGGGGAGCTGTTTTTT. Translating gives CAISDRVSTGELFF.